These T cell receptor beta chains were read from a single sample in a study of blood T cell repertoires in COVID-19. This table comes from immunoSEQ multiplex PCR, and its TCRdb copy is limited to in-frame clones, with some not included. This table holds about 130,000 clones, about four fifths found once. The sequencing sample was made of peripheral blood. The origin of the receptors is a woman aged 80 or over with acute or convalescent COVID-19. The CDR3 runs from the conserved cysteine through the conserved F or W. Fields, in order: D gene, clone size, J gene, V gene, CDR3 protein, CDR3 DNA. The D gene is left open where the match is weak. Only part of the rows carry a size: once, few, many, or a class if the clone is expanded.

TRBD1 NA TRBJ1-1 TRBV5-6 CASSRPDRAGTEAFF TGTGCCAGCAGCCGTCCCGACAGGGCAGGCACTGAAGCTTTCTTT
NA NA TRBJ1-4 TRBV27 CASSPLTVRANEKLFF TGTGCCAGCAGTCCATTGACAGTTAGGGCTAATGAAAAACTGTTTTTT
NA NA TRBJ2-1 TRBV19 CASSIEQNLGDYNEQFF TGTGCCAGTAGTATAGAACAGAACCTCGGGGACTACAATGAGCAGTTCTTC
NA once TRBJ1-2 TRBV30 CAWSGKGNYGYTF TGTGCCTGGAGTGGAAAGGGGAACTATGGCTACACCTTC
NA NA TRBJ1-2 TRBV5-1 CASSLSTVYGYTF TGCGCCAGCAGCTTATCGACAGTCTATGGCTACACCTTC
NA NA TRBJ1-2 TRBV4-3 CASSQEGQFYGYTF TGCGCCAGCAGCCAAGAGGGACAATTCTATGGCTACACCTTC
TRBD2 NA TRBJ2-1 TRBV3-1/TRBV3-2 CASSQPGLGAVEQFF TGTGCCAGCAGCCAACCGGGACTAGGCGCTGTAGAGCAGTTCTTC
TRBD2 NA TRBJ2-7 TRBV9 CASSGDTREGYEQYF TGTGCCAGCTCGGGAGACACAAGGGAGGGCTACGAGCAGTACTTC
TRBD2 once TRBJ2-5 TRBV11-2 CASSLMAGGLQETQYF TGTGCCAGCAGCTTAATGGCGGGGGGATTACAAGAGACCCAGTACTTC
NA NA TRBJ1-5 TRBV27 CASSLSQVVQPQHF TGTGCCAGCAGTTTAAGCCAGGTTGTCCAGCCCCAGCATTTT
TRBD1 NA TRBJ1-4 TRBV5-1 CASSWGQGEKLFF TGCGCCAGCAGCTGGGGACAGGGGGAAAAACTGTTTTTT
NA NA TRBJ1-2 TRBV5-1 CASSLGVGRPIYGYTF TGCGCCAGCAGCTTGGGCGTTGGCAGGCCGATTTATGGCTACACCTTC
NA NA TRBJ2-5 TRBV4-3 CASSQDRGSETQYF TGCGCCAGCAGCCAAGATCGGGGGTCAGAGACCCAGTACTTC
TRBD1 NA TRBJ2-1 TRBV4-1 CASSQSGTGRGEQFF TGCGCCAGCAGCCAATCCGGGACAGGGAGAGGTGAGCAGTTCTTC
TRBD1 NA TRBJ2-2 TRBV27 CASRTGQGVYTGELFF TGTGCCAGCAGAACCGGACAGGGGGTTTACACCGGGGAGCTGTTTTTT
NA NA TRBJ1-3 TRBV3-1/TRBV3-2 CASSQQGGNTIYF TGTGCCAGCAGCCAGCAGGGCGGAAACACCATATATTTT
TRBD1 NA TRBJ1-6 TRBV7-9 CASSYRDRGSPLHF TGTGCCAGCAGCTACCGGGACAGGGGTTCACCCCTCCACTTT
TRBD2 once TRBJ2-3 TRBV7-2 CASSLVSGGLKEGTQYF TGTGCCAGCAGCTTAGTTAGCGGGGGACTTAAAGAGGGTACGCAGTATTTT